Listed below are T cell receptor beta chains from one sample, sequenced in a study of CD8 T cells in ankylosing spondylitis. TCRdb called the 5' RACE reads again in MiXCR, with one record for every CDR3 protein. The sample has approximately 240,000 distinct CDR3 sequences, about 10% seen once. The sample comprised blood, either unsorted or a sorted T cell fraction (not recorded which). These receptors were obtained from a male donor with ankylosing spondylitis or in good health (not recorded which). Each CDR3 is given with its conserved first and last residue. D genes are given only for firm matches. Some rows mark clone size as missing; the rest say once, few, many or name a class of expanded clone.

j_call | v_call | d_call | clone_size | cdr3_nt | cdr3_aa
TRBJ2-1 | TRBV6-1 | . | many | TGTGCCAGCAGTGAGACTGTCTTGGGTCGGCAGTTCTTC | CASSETVLGRQFF
TRBJ2-3 | TRBV4-1 | TRBD2 | many | TGCGCCAGCAGCCAAGAACCTAGCGGGTTTGATACGCAGTATTTT | CASSQEPSGFDTQYF
TRBJ2-5 | TRBV20-1 | . | . | TGCAGTGCTAGACCGACGCGGGATGGGGAGACCCAGTACTTC | CSARPTRDGETQYF
TRBJ2-3 | TRBV3-1 | . | . | TGTGCCAGCAGCCAAGCCCGGGGCTTTATCGCAGATACGCAGTATTTT | CASSQARGFIADTQYF
TRBJ2-7 | TRBV3-1 | . | once | TGTGCCAGCAGTCTTAATAGGGAGCAGTACTTC | CASSLNREQYF
TRBJ1-5 | TRBV5-5 | . | many | TGTGCCAGCAGCTTATCCGGCAGTAGCAATCAGCCCCAGCATTTT | CASSLSGSSNQPQHF
TRBJ1-2 | TRBV12-3/TRBV12-4 | TRBD1 | few | TGTGCCAGCAGTTTGCAGGGGGCGCATGGCTACACCTTC | CASSLQGAHGYTF
TRBJ2-2 | TRBV10-3 | . | many | TGTGCCATCAGTGCGTCCCTGGGCAGTAGCGTAACGAACACCGGGGAGCTGTTTTTT | CAISASLGSSVTNTGELFF
TRBJ2-2 | TRBV3-1 | . | few | TGTGCCAGCAGCCAAGAAGCAGGGACCGGGGAGCTGTTTTTT | CASSQEAGTGELFF
TRBJ2-1 | TRBV5-1 | TRBD2 | many | TGCGCCAGCAGCCCGTTTAGCGGGATCGCGGATGAGCAGTTCTTC | CASSPFSGIADEQFF
TRBJ2-7 | TRBV20-1 | . | many | TGCAGTGCTAGGGGCAAGGCCTACGAGCAGTACTTC | CSARGKAYEQYF
TRBJ2-5 | TRBV7-2 | TRBD2 | few | TGTGCCACCCTTAGAGTAGCGGGAGAGACCCAGTACTTC | CATLRVAGETQYF
TRBJ1-4 | TRBV5-5 | . | many | TGTGCCAGCAGCTTGGCCCCGGGGATTAATGAAAAACTGTTTTTT | CASSLAPGINEKLFF
TRBJ2-2 | TRBV3-1 | . | many | TGTGCCAGCAGCCAAGGTGGTACCTCGGGAACCGGGGAGCTGTTTTTT | CASSQGGTSGTGELFF
TRBJ2-7 | TRBV4-1 | . | many | TGCGCCAGCAGCCCTGGACAGAGAAACTACGAGCAGTACTTC | CASSPGQRNYEQYF
TRBJ2-7 | TRBV25-1 | . | many | TGTGCCAGCAGCCACCGGGGAACCTACGAGCAGTACTTC | CASSHRGTYEQYF
TRBJ1-1 | TRBV3-1 | . | . | TGTGCCTGCTCCCGCCTGCCCCTCACACAGTATCTCCACACTGAAGCTTTCTTT | CACSRLPLTQYLHTEAFF
TRBJ1-3 | TRBV30 | TRBD1 | . | TGTGCCTGGAGTGACCAGGGACAGGGAAACACCATATATTTT | CAWSDQGQGNTIYF
TRBJ1-1 | TRBV20-1 | TRBD1 | many | TGCAGTGTTCCGAACAGGGGTGGGACTGAAGCTTTCTTT | CSVPNRGGTEAFF
TRBJ1-6 | TRBV21-1 | . | many | TGTGCCAGCAGCAAGCGGTATGGAACACCCCTCCACTTT | CASSKRYGTPLHF